The rows below give T cell receptor beta chains drawn from one sample of a study of blood T cell repertoires in COVID-19. Here immunoSEQ multiplex PCR was the method, and the copy in TCRdb shows in-frame clones only, minus some. The sample lists some 130,000 clones; 90% were seen once. Sequenced input: peripheral blood. These receptors all stem from a man aged 50 to 60 with active COVID-19. Both conserved end residues are part of each CDR3. A D gene is named only where the DNA matches it firmly. Clone size, where shown, is once, few, many, or a class for clones that have expanded.

j_gene: TRBJ1-2; d_gene: TRBD1; abundance: NA; v_gene: TRBV6-5; len: 15; CDR3aa: CASRHIPQGKDGYTF; CDR3nt: TGTGCCAGCAGACACATTCCACAGGGGAAAGATGGCTACACCTTC
j_gene: TRBJ2-6; d_gene: NA; abundance: NA; v_gene: TRBV19; len: 18; CDR3aa: CASSQRARVSSGANVLTF; CDR3nt: TGTGCCAGTAGCCAAAGGGCCAGGGTCAGCTCTGGGGCCAACGTCCTGACTTTC
j_gene: TRBJ1-1; d_gene: NA; abundance: NA; v_gene: TRBV5-4; len: 15; CDR3aa: CASSSRTRGDTEAFF; CDR3nt: TGTGCCAGCAGCTCTAGGACACGTGGAGACACTGAAGCTTTCTTT
j_gene: TRBJ1-2; d_gene: NA; abundance: NA; v_gene: TRBV2; len: 12; CDR3aa: CASSLGGNGYTF; CDR3nt: TGTGCCAGCAGTCTAGGGGGTAATGGCTACACCTTC
j_gene: TRBJ1-4; d_gene: NA; abundance: NA; v_gene: TRBV5-6; len: 14; CDR3aa: CASSSTVSNEKLFF; CDR3nt: TGTGCCAGCAGCTCGACAGTCTCAAATGAAAAACTGTTTTTT
j_gene: TRBJ2-5; d_gene: TRBD2; abundance: NA; v_gene: TRBV7-3; len: 13; CDR3aa: CASSLGLAETQYF; CDR3nt: TGTGCCAGCAGCCTCGGACTAGCGGAGACCCAGTACTTC
j_gene: TRBJ2-5; d_gene: NA; abundance: NA; v_gene: TRBV25-1; len: 13; CDR3aa: CASSGLVQETQYF; CDR3nt: TGTGCCAGCAGTGGACTGGTCCAAGAGACCCAGTACTTC
j_gene: TRBJ2-2; d_gene: TRBD2; abundance: NA; v_gene: TRBV9; len: 17; CDR3aa: CASSASGLAGRTGELFF; CDR3nt: TGTGCCAGCAGCGCCAGCGGGCTAGCGGGAAGGACCGGGGAGCTGTTTTTT
j_gene: TRBJ1-5; d_gene: NA; abundance: NA; v_gene: TRBV2; len: 13; CDR3aa: CASSADIYQPQHF; CDR3nt: TGTGCCAGCAGTGCTGACATATATCAGCCCCAGCATTTT
j_gene: TRBJ2-2; d_gene: TRBD2; abundance: few; v_gene: TRBV19; len: 14; CDR3aa: CASSMLADTGELFF; CDR3nt: TGTGCCAGTAGTATGCTAGCGGACACCGGGGAGCTGTTTTTT
j_gene: TRBJ2-3; d_gene: TRBD2; abundance: NA; v_gene: TRBV18; len: 17; CDR3aa: CASSPPIAGGTLDTQYF; CDR3nt: TGTGCCAGCTCACCACCCATAGCGGGAGGCACTTTAGATACGCAGTATTTT
j_gene: TRBJ2-4; d_gene: NA; abundance: NA; v_gene: TRBV6-7; len: 13; CDR3aa: CAVLGVGQNIQYF; CDR3nt: TGTGCCGTTCTAGGGGTTGGCCAAAACATTCAGTACTTC
j_gene: TRBJ2-5; d_gene: TRBD1; abundance: NA; v_gene: TRBV6-5; len: 15; CDR3aa: CASSFYNRGKETQYF; CDR3nt: TGTGCCAGCAGTTTTTACAACAGGGGGAAAGAGACCCAGTACTTC
j_gene: TRBJ1-2; d_gene: NA; abundance: NA; v_gene: TRBV6-6; len: 14; CDR3aa: CASRPYTGNYGYTF; CDR3nt: TGTGCCAGCAGGCCATATACAGGGAACTATGGCTACACCTTC
j_gene: TRBJ1-2; d_gene: TRBD1; abundance: NA; v_gene: TRBV9; len: 14; CDR3aa: CASSPYTGGRGYTF; CDR3nt: TGTGCCAGCAGCCCCTATACAGGGGGCAGAGGCTACACCTTC
j_gene: TRBJ1-2; d_gene: TRBD1; abundance: NA; v_gene: TRBV28; len: 13; CDR3aa: CASGQGSGGGYTF; CDR3nt: TGTGCCAGCGGACAGGGGAGTGGGGGTGGCTACACCTTC
j_gene: TRBJ2-3; d_gene: NA; abundance: NA; v_gene: TRBV30; len: 13; CDR3aa: CAWSVRGPRRQYF; CDR3nt: TGTGCCTGGAGTGTACGGGGTCCAAGGCGGCAGTATTTT
j_gene: TRBJ2-1; d_gene: NA; abundance: NA; v_gene: TRBV12-3/TRBV12-4; len: 13; CDR3aa: CASSLGLRGEQFF; CDR3nt: TGTGCCAGCAGTTTAGGACTACGGGGAGAGCAGTTCTTC
j_gene: TRBJ2-3; d_gene: TRBD1; abundance: NA; v_gene: TRBV2; len: 15; CDR3aa: CASRPGTGPTDTQYF; CDR3nt: TGTGCCAGCAGGCCTGGGACAGGGCCAACAGATACGCAGTATTTT
j_gene: TRBJ1-1; d_gene: NA; abundance: once; v_gene: TRBV11-3; len: 13; CDR3aa: CASSQELNTEAFF; CDR3nt: TGTGCCAGCAGCCAGGAACTGAACACTGAAGCTTTCTTT
j_gene: TRBJ2-3; d_gene: TRBD1; abundance: NA; v_gene: TRBV19; len: 14; CDR3aa: CASRRQGNTDTQYF; CDR3nt: TGTGCCAGTAGGAGACAGGGAAACACAGATACGCAGTATTTT
j_gene: TRBJ2-3; d_gene: TRBD2; abundance: once; v_gene: TRBV5-8; len: 17; CDR3aa: CASSLGLAGGLTDTQYF; CDR3nt: TGTGCCAGCAGCTTGGGTCTAGCGGGGGGCCTCACAGATACGCAGTATTTT
j_gene: TRBJ2-1; d_gene: TRBD2; abundance: NA; v_gene: TRBV27; len: 14; CDR3aa: CASSLAGPYNEQFF; CDR3nt: TGTGCCAGCAGCCTAGCGGGACCCTACAATGAGCAGTTCTTC
j_gene: TRBJ1-1; d_gene: NA; abundance: NA; v_gene: TRBV5-4; len: 17; CDR3aa: CASSPRGRVGLNTEAFF; CDR3nt: TGTGCCAGCAGCCCACGTGGCAGGGTGGGCCTGAACACTGAAGCTTTCTTT
j_gene: TRBJ2-1; d_gene: TRBD1; abundance: NA; v_gene: TRBV9; len: 21; CDR3aa: CASSPRGEDREVSPSYNEQFF; CDR3nt: TGTGCCAGCAGCCCCAGGGGGGAGGACAGGGAAGTCTCCCCCTCCTACAATGAGCAGTTCTTC
j_gene: TRBJ2-1; d_gene: NA; abundance: once; v_gene: TRBV6-1; len: 15; CDR3aa: CASSEFPPGYNEQFF; CDR3nt: TGTGCCAGCAGTGAATTCCCTCCGGGGTACAATGAGCAGTTCTTC
j_gene: TRBJ2-1; d_gene: NA; abundance: NA; v_gene: TRBV15; len: 15; CDR3aa: CATSRTGEGHNEQFF; CDR3nt: TGTGCCACCAGCCGTACGGGAGAGGGACACAATGAGCAGTTCTTC